What follows is one TCR beta chain and its context. Original processing notes: Reference gene primers were amplified, and this amplification served to estimate nucleated cell counts. The data were produced by immunoSEQ multiplex PCR, yet TCRdb's version contains in-frame clones alone and is incomplete. Clone size and the V and J calls come from that table; the DNA yielded D and trimming. The table has fewer than 90,000 clones, 76% seen once. This specimen comes from a study of blood T cell repertoires in COVID-19. Sequencing was carried out using peripheral blood. This receptor was identified in a man aged 55 to 70 with COVID-19, enrolled during active disease.

CDR3 sequence: CASRLPRTGNEQYF. The CDR3 coding sequence is TGTGCCAGCAGACTCCCCCGGACAGGGAACGAGCAGTACTTC. The V gene is TRBV2, the J gene TRBJ2-7; 8 bases are a match to TRBD1. Per germline, CDR1 SNHLY and CDR2 FYNNEI. The CDR3 contains 14 residues. J lost 5 bases, V lost 6 bases, and 9 bases had no gene match.